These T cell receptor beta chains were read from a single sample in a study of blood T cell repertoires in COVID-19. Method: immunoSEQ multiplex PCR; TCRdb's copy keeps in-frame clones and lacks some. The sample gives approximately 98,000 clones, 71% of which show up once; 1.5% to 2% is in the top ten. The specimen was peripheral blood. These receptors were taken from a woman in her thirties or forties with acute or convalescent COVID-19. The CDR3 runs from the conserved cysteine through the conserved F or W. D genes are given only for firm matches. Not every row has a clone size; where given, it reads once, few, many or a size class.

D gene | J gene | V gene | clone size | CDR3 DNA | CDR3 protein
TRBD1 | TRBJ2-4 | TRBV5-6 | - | TGTGCCAGCAGCTTGGGAGTCGGGGACAGGGGAATCATTCAGTACTTC | CASSLGVGDRGIIQYF
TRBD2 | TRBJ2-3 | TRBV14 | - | TGTGCCAGCAGCCAAATAACTAGCGGGGGTAATACGCAGTATTTT | CASSQITSGGNTQYF
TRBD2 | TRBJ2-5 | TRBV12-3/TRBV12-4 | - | TGTGCCAGCAGTTTGAGCGGGGTCGAGACCCAGTACTTC | CASSLSGVETQYF
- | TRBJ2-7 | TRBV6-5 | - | TGTGCCAGCGAGTCAACCTACGAGCAGTACTTC | CASESTYEQYF
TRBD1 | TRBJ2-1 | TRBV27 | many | TGTGCCAGCAGTCTAGAGGGCGTAGTGGGACAGATAACCTACAATGAGCAGTTCTTC | CASSLEGVVGQITYNEQFF
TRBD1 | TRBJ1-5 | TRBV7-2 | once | TGTGCCAGCAGCACTTGGGACAGCCCCAATCAGCCCCAGCATTTT | CASSTWDSPNQPQHF
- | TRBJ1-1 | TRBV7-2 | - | TGTGCCAGCAGCTTCAGGGGGAACACTGAAGCTTTCTTT | CASSFRGNTEAFF
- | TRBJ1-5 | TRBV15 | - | TGTGCCACCAGCGCTCAGTCTAGCAATCAGCCCCAGCATTTT | CATSAQSSNQPQHF
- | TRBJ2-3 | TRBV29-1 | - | TGCAGCGTTAACGGAGGTTCCCACACAGATACGCAGTATTTT | CSVNGGSHTDTQYF
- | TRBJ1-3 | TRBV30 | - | TGTGCCTGGACCTTCCAGGGCGACACCATATATTTT | CAWTFQGDTIYF
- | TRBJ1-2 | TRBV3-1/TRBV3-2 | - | TGTGCCAGCAGCCAAATGACAGGTACTAACTATGGCTACACCTTC | CASSQMTGTNYGYTF
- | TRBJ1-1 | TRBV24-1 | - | TGTGCCACCAGTGACCCAGGGGTGACTGAAGCTTTCTTT | CATSDPGVTEAFF
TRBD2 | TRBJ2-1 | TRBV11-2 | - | TGTGCCAGCAGCTCCCCAAGACTAGCCAATGAGCAGTTCTTC | CASSSPRLANEQFF
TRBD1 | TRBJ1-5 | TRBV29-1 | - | TGCAGCGTAGCCACAGGGGGCGAACATCAGCCCCAGCATTTT | CSVATGGEHQPQHF
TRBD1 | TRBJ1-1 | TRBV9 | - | TGTGCCCGGCGGGACAGGGCCTCGAACACTGAAGCTTTCTTT | CARRDRASNTEAFF
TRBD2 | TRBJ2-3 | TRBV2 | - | TGTGCCAGCAGTCCGGGACTAGCGATCACAGATACGCAGTATTTT | CASSPGLAITDTQYF
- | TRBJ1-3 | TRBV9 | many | TGTGCCAGCAGCGTAGGTCCCTCAGGGCAAGGAAACACCATATATTTT | CASSVGPSGQGNTIYF
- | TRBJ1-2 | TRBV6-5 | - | TGTGCCAGCAGACGACAGGACTATGGCTACACCTTC | CASRRQDYGYTF
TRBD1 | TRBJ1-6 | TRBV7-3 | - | TGTGCCAGCGGGACAGGGAATTCACCCCTCCACTTT | CASGTGNSPLHF
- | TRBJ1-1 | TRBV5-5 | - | TGTGCCAGCAGCTTGGCCGCTATGAACACTGAAGCTTTCTTT | CASSLAAMNTEAFF
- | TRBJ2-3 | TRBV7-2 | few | TGTGCCAGCACCCGAGCTAGCACAGATACGCAGTATTTT | CASTRASTDTQYF
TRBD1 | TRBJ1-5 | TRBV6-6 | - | TGTGCCAGCAGTCCCCTACGGACAGGGGGCGTCGGCAGCAATCAGCCCCAGCATTTT | CASSPLRTGGVGSNQPQHF